Presented here are 17 T cell receptor beta chains from one specimen sequenced in a study of long-term antiretroviral therapy in people with HIV (dated by TCRdb to between 2021 and 2023). The immunoSEQ hsTCRB v3.0 assay was used at survey level resolution for TRB variable region sequencing. The table was pulled from immuneACCESS by TCRdb, which kept in-frame rearrangements only. Such tables lose some clones; where checked, under half of the loss comes from unresolved V genes, and the rest has no known cause. The sample data list roughly 28,000 clones, and approximately 90% of these were observed just once. The ten largest clonotypes hold less than 4.5% of the sample. The input for sequencing was unsorted PBMCs, taken 3.1 years after starting antiretroviral therapy. These receptors all come from a man in his late teens or twenties with HIV.

The rearrangement joins TRBV9 to TRBJ2-7; D is uncertain. This CDR3 contains 14 residues. The V gene's germline CDR1 is SGDLS and CDR2 YYNGEE. The V and J ends lost 7 bases and 0 bases respectively, with 14 bases between them. DNA of the CDR3: TGTGCCAGCGCTATGGGTTTCAGCTCCTACGAGCAGTACTTC. Its protein product is CASAMGFSSYEQYF.

V gene TRBV10-3 combines with J gene TRBJ2-7; D not certain. Between the trimmed V and J ends, which lost 4 bases and 4 bases, there was a span of 23 bases. This CDR3 has 17 amino acids. CDR1 and CDR2 from the germline V gene are ENHRY and SYGVKD. This chain's CDR3 is CAISGMSFTSPLYEQYF. The DNA of the CDR3 is TGTGCCATCAGTGGAATGAGTTTCACCTCCCCCCTATACGAGCAGTACTTC.

The chain has TRBV5-4 and TRBJ2-3, with TRBD1 matching 10 bases. V was clipped by 3 bases and J by 10 bases; unmatched bases: 8. This CDR3 has 14 residues. Germline lookup yields CDR1 SGHNT and CDR2 YYREEE (reference sequence). CDR3 sequence reads: CASSWTGGSRAQYF. For the CDR3, the DNA is TGTGCCAGCAGCTGGACAGGGGGTTCGAGAGCGCAGTATTTT.

In its sample, this clone was seen once. V gene TRBV7-3 combines with J gene TRBJ1-1; 7 bases map to TRBD1. The ends lost 5 bases at V and 4 bases at J; junction bases unmatched: 4. The CDR3 is 13 residues long. Germline CDR1 SGHTA, CDR2 FQGTGA. CDR3 in amino acids: CASSTTGVTEAFF. CDR3 bases: TGTGCCAGCAGCACTACAGGGGTCACTGAAGCTTTCTTT.

This clone was seen only once. This chain connects TRBV6-1 to TRBJ1-1, with a possible D match to TRBD1 (5 bases). The germline CDR1 and CDR2 sequences are MNHNS and SASEGT. The CDR3 length is 12 residues. The V end lost 4 bases, the J end lost 8 bases, and 11 bases lay between the germline ends. For the CDR3, the DNA is TGTGCCAGCAGTGGCCAAGGGGCAGAAGCTTTCTTT. Translating it yields CASSGQGAEAFF.

A single count supports this clone. The chain links TRBV6-6 to TRBJ2-7; TRBD1 might be the D (6 bases). Germline V lookup: CDR1 MNHNY, CDR2 SVGAGI (reference sequence). V lost 5 bases to trimming and J lost 2 bases, with 16 bases between them. CDR3 length: 15 amino acids. The DNA of the CDR3 is TGTGCCAGCAGTCCTAGAGAGGACAGTACCTACGAGCAGTACTTC. It yields the protein CASSPREDSTYEQYF.

The rearrangement joins TRBV2 to TRBJ1-6; possibly TRBD1 for D (6 bases). The CDR3 totals 15 residues. The V gene lost 2 bases and the J gene lost 6 bases, with 11 bases spanning the gap. CDR1 SNHLY and CDR2 FYNNEI come from the germline V gene. The CDR3 reads CASSERGALNSPLHF. In DNA form, the CDR3 reads TGTGCCAGCAGTGAACGGGGGGCCCTTAATTCACCCCTCCACTTT.

The chain couples TRBV2 to TRBJ2-3, with TRBD2 matching 10 bases. The CDR3 loop spans 16 amino acids. Looked up from germline, CDR1 is SNHLY and CDR2 is FYNNEI. Germline trimming cut 2 bases from V and 8 bases from J; bases unmatched to any gene: 10. The DNA of the CDR3 is TGTGCCAGCAGTGAAAGGCCAGCGGGGGGGTTCGGTACGCAGTATTTT. Amino acid sequence: CASSERPAGGFGTQYF.

The chain combines TRBV7-9 with TRBJ1-4; D is possibly TRBD1 (6 bases). Germline CDR1 is SEHNR and CDR2 is FQNEAQ (reference sequence). V was clipped by 6 bases and J by 8 bases, with 13 bases between them. The CDR3 loop spans 13 amino acids. The CDR3, as DNA: TGTGCCAGCAGGGCGGGGACACGCGAAAAACTGTTTTTT. Amino acids: CASRAGTREKLFF.

The chain combines TRBV6-1 with TRBJ1-4; 7 bases line up with TRBD1. There are 14 residues in the CDR3. J was trimmed by 6 bases and V by 6 bases; bases with no gene match: 7. Germline CDR1 and CDR2: MNHNS and SASEGT. The CDR3 DNA is TGTGCCAGCAGGGACAGGAGGTCGGATGAAAAACTGTTTTTT. This codes for CASRDRRSDEKLFF.

This clone was detected only once. CDR3 DNA: TGCGCCAGCAGCTCGCTGACAGGGGGGGAGACCCAGTACTTC. It translates to CASSSLTGGETQYF. This rearrangement joins TRBV5-1 to TRBJ2-5, with 9 nucleotides matching TRBD1. V shed 3 bases and J 5 bases; nucleotides not matched to a gene: 5. The CDR3 loop spans 14 amino acids. CDR1 SGHRS and CDR2 YFSETQ come from the germline V gene. Looking up the rest from reference TRBV5-1 and TRBJ2-5 gives the full variable domain: KAGVTQTPRYLIKTRGQQVTLSCSPISGHRSVSWYQQTPGQGLQFLFEYFSETQRNKGNFPGRFSGRQFSNSRSEMNVSTLELGDSALYLCASSSLTGGETQYFGPGTRLLVL.

V and J are TRBV5-4 and TRBJ1-2; D might be TRBD1 (6 bases). Germline CDR1 is SGHNT and CDR2 is YYREEE (reference sequence). The CDR3 has 12 amino acids. V shed 9 bases and J shed 7 bases, with 16 bases lying between them. CDR3 DNA sequence: TGTGCCAACAGGGTTTACGGGGGTGGCTACACCTTC. Residues: CANRVYGGGYTF.

The CDR3 DNA reads TGTGCCAGCAGCAAAACCGGGACAGCAAAAAACATTCAGTACTTC. This gives the protein CASSKTGTAKNIQYF. The J gene is TRBJ2-4, the V gene TRBV7-9; 7 nucleotides line up with TRBD1. V dropped 5 bases and J dropped 4; count of bases not matched to a gene: 8. There are 15 residues in the CDR3. Germline V gives CDR1 SEHNR, CDR2 FQNEAQ (reference sequence). Supplemented by reference TRBV7-9 and TRBJ2-4, the full variable domain reads DTGVSQNPRHKITKRGQNVTFRCDPISEHNRLYWYRQTLGQGPEFLTYFQNEAQLEKSRLLSDRFSAERPKGSFSTLEIQRTEQGDSAMYLCASSKTGTAKNIQYFGAGTRLSVL.

The rearrangement uses TRBV30 and TRBJ2-1, with D possibly matching TRBD2 (6 bases). The CDR3 runs to 14 residues. Looked up from germline, CDR1 is GTSNPN and CDR2 is SVGIG (reference sequence). Deletions cut 5 bases from V and 6 bases from J, with 17 bases between. CDR3 DNA: TGTGCCTGGTATTCCGGGAGAAACCCCAATGAGCAGTTCTTC. This encodes CAWYSGRNPNEQFF.

V is TRBV19 and J is TRBJ1-1; D gene unclear. The V and J ends lost 3 bases and 2 bases respectively, with 4 bases between them. Germline CDR1 is LNHDA and CDR2 is SQIVND (reference sequence). This CDR3 region has 12 residues. The CDR3 protein is CASSIRNTEAFF. The CDR3 DNA sequence: TGTGCCAGTAGTATCCGTAACACTGAAGCTTTCTTT.

The genes are TRBV5-4 and TRBJ2-1; 8 positions match TRBD2. CDR1 is SGHNT, CDR2 YYREEE, per germline (reference sequence). V lost 0 bases and J lost 8; bases outside the gene matches: 10. The CDR3 covers 16 residues. In DNA, the CDR3 is TGTGCCAGCAGCTTGGGCAGCGGGAGCGTAGTGGATGAGCAGTTCTTC. The encoded protein is CASSLGSGSVVDEQFF.

This chain links TRBV2 with TRBJ1-2, with TRBD1 matching over 7 bases. J gave up 2 bases and V 6 bases, and 9 bases lay outside the gene matches. The CDR3 is 15 amino acids. The V gene's germline CDR1 is SNHLY and CDR2 FYNNEI. DNA for the CDR3: TGTGCCAGCAGCGGAGCACAGGGGTTGAACTATGGCTACACCTTC. Encoded protein: CASSGAQGLNYGYTF.